Below are 9 T cell receptor beta chains sequenced from a single sample in a study of control samples from healthy donors and cancer patients. The protocol was immunoSEQ multiplex PCR, while the TCRdb copy is restricted to in-frame clones and leaves out a portion. The sample has roughly 80,000 clones; approximately 90% are singletons. What was sequenced was blood. These receptors originate from a woman aged 45-59 years in good health.

The CDR3, as DNA: TGCGCCAGCAATAGGGGAGAATTGGCCGGGGAGCTGTTTTTT. Encoded protein: CASNRGELAGELFF. The V and J genes are TRBV5-1 and TRBJ2-2, with D perhaps assigned TRBD1 or TRBD2 (5 bases each). This CDR3 has 14 amino acids. Germline CDR1 SGHRS, CDR2 YFSETQ. Trimming took off 6 bases at V and 6 bases at J, with 15 bases between the two ends.

The CDR3 spells CASSLGPDRTNTEAFF. CDR3 DNA sequence: TGCGCCAGCAGCTTGGGCCCAGACAGGACCAACACTGAAGCTTTCTTT. The chain links TRBV5-1 to TRBJ1-1, with D maybe TRBD1 (6 bases). Germline values: CDR1 SGHRS, CDR2 YFSETQ. V gave up 0 bases and J gave up 2 bases, with 14 bases separating them. The CDR3 has 16 residues.

The chain joins TRBV12-3 or TRBV12-4 to TRBJ2-1; D ambiguous. V dropped 5 bases and J dropped 3 bases, with 5 bases sitting between them. The CDR3 extends over 12 amino acids. CDR3 nucleotides: TGTGCCAGCAGTCAGGACTACAATGAGCAGTTCTTC. It specifies CASSQDYNEQFF.

The chain uses TRBV11-3 and TRBJ2-1; the D is unclear. CDR1 is SGHNT and CDR2 is YENEEA in the germline V gene. CDR3 length: 14 residues. V lost 5 bases, J lost 5 bases, and 13 bases lay in between. CDR3 coding DNA: TGTGCCAGCAGCCCCCAAGAAGGAGACAATGAGCAGTTCTTC. It specifies CASSPQEGDNEQFF.

The CDR3 DNA is TGTGCCAGCAGCCGAGGGGGCAAGTACGAGCAGTACTTC. It specifies CASSRGGKYEQYF. The chain has TRBV3-1 (or the pseudogene TRBV3-2) and TRBJ2-7, with 7 bases matching TRBD1. CDR1 and CDR2 from the germline V gene are LGHDT and YNNKEL (reference sequence). The ends lost 4 bases at V and 4 bases at J; junction bases unmatched: 4. The CDR3 is made up of 13 amino acids.

The chain links TRBV4-1 to TRBJ2-3, with D uncertain. CDR1 is MGHRA and CDR2 is YSYEKL in the germline V gene. The V and J ends lost 0 bases and 7 bases respectively, with 5 bases between them. This CDR3 spans 12 amino acids. The CDR3 loop reads CASSQDRYTQYF. The CDR3 DNA follows: TGCGCCAGCAGCCAAGACCGGTATACGCAGTATTTT.

The gene calls are TRBV29-1 and TRBJ1-1; D is unresolved. Trimming pared 6 bases from V and 5 bases from J, leaving 7 bases between. CDR3 length: 10 amino acids. The V gene's germline CDR1 is SQVTM and CDR2 ANQGSEA. CDR3 region: CSVGRTEAFF. The CDR3 bases are TGCAGCGTCGGGAGGACTGAAGCTTTCTTT.

The chain recombines TRBV5-1 with TRBJ2-2, with a weak D call TRBD2 (6 bases). Germline V lookup: CDR1 SGHRS, CDR2 YFSETQ. This CDR3 region has 14 residues. V lost 4 bases, J lost 6 bases, and 13 bases lay in between. CDR3 sequence: CASSTRLGPGELFF. DNA of the CDR3: TGCGCCAGCAGCACAAGACTAGGCCCCGGGGAGCTGTTTTTT.

This clone was picked up a small number of times. This chain uses TRBV19 with TRBJ1-5, with D maybe TRBD1 (5 bases). Trimming removed 3 bases at V and 9 bases at J, with 12 bases between. Per germline, CDR1 LNHDA and CDR2 SQIVND (reference sequence). The CDR3 is 13 residues long. Here the CDR3 reads CASSIAMQGPQHF. The CDR3 nucleotides read TGTGCCAGTAGTATTGCGATGCAGGGGCCCCAGCATTTT.